These T cell receptor beta chains were read from a single sample in a study of T cell responses to AZD1222 COVID-19 vaccine. TCRdb keeps only in-frame clones here, not all; method: immunoSEQ multiplex PCR. The table shows more than 150,000 clones, with 90% occurring only once. Material: peripheral blood, obtained on day 0 of AZD1222 vaccination. The receptors here all came from an adult in good health. Both conserved end residues are part of each CDR3. D genes are given only for firm matches. Not every row has a clone size; where given, it reads once, few, many or a size class.

D,size,J,V,CDR3,DNA
-,-,TRBJ2-6,TRBV28,CASSSLSGANVLTF,TGTGCCAGCAGTTCGCTCTCTGGGGCCAACGTCCTGACTTTC
-,-,TRBJ1-2,TRBV6-5,CASRDDFTGNYGYTF,TGTGCCAGCAGGGATGATTTTACAGGGAACTATGGCTACACTTTC
-,-,TRBJ2-5,TRBV12-3/TRBV12-4,CASTLGTGETQYF,TGTGCCAGCACCCTGGGAACCGGAGAGACCCAGTACTTC
-,-,TRBJ1-1,TRBV19,CASSISTGTGDTEAFF,TGTGCCAGTAGTATTAGTACAGGGACGGGGGACACTGAAGCTTTCTTT
-,-,TRBJ2-5,TRBV29-1,CSVVSGTETQYF,TGCAGCGTAGTTAGTGGCACAGAGACCCAGTACTTC
-,-,TRBJ1-5,TRBV30,CAWSVQGNQPQHF,TGTGCCTGGAGTGTACAGGGTAATCAGCCCCAGCATTTT
-,-,TRBJ2-2,TRBV7-9,CASSFTKNTGELFF,TGTGCCAGCAGCTTCACGAAGAACACCGGGGAGCTGTTTTTT
-,-,TRBJ1-5,TRBV9,CASSVSGYQPQHF,TGTGCCAGCAGCGTAAGCGGGTATCAGCCCCAGCATTTT
-,-,TRBJ2-7,TRBV6-6,CASEGRTGEREQYF,TGTGCCAGCGAGGGGAGGACGGGCGAAAGGGAGCAGTACTTC
-,-,TRBJ1-5,TRBV18,CASSGGGGGNQPQHF,TGTGCCAGCTCAGGGGGAGGAGGGGGCAATCAGCCCCAGCATTTT
-,-,TRBJ1-1,TRBV6-5,CASSYSSGLGTEAFF,TGTGCCAGCAGTTACTCATCGGGGTTGGGCACTGAAGCTTTCTTT
-,-,TRBJ2-3,TRBV5-5,CASSPPEGTDTQYF,TGTGCCAGCAGCCCCCCCGAGGGCACAGATACGCAGTATTTT
-,once,TRBJ1-5,TRBV24-1,CATSEGSNQPQHF,TGTGCCACCAGTGAAGGTAGCAATCAGCCCCAGCATTTT
TRBD1,-,TRBJ1-1,TRBV18,CASSPRDRGQSEAFF,TGTGCCAGCTCACCACGAGACAGGGGGCAGAGTGAAGCTTTCTTT
-,-,TRBJ1-1,TRBV18,CASSGVSNTEAFF,TGTGCCAGCTCAGGGGTCTCGAACACTGAAGCTTTCTTT
TRBD2,-,TRBJ2-3,TRBV5-4,CASSLRTSGGADTQYF,TGTGCCAGCAGCTTGCGGACTAGCGGGGGGGCAGATACGCAGTATTTT
-,once,TRBJ2-7,TRBV2,CASSPRSGTYEQYF,TGTGCCAGCAGTCCCCGTTCGGGAACCTACGAGCAGTACTTC
-,once,TRBJ1-6,TRBV7-9,CASSFRGDNSPLHF,TGTGCCAGCAGCTTCCGCGGGGATAATTCACCCCTCCACTTT
TRBD2,-,TRBJ2-7,TRBV5-1,CASSPLKRGYSYEQYF,TGCGCCAGCAGCCCCTTGAAGCGGGGGTACTCCTACGAGCAGTACTTC
TRBD2,-,TRBJ2-3,TRBV11-3,CASSEGSGGPDTQYF,TGTGCCAGCAGCGAGGGATCGGGGGGGCCAGATACGCAGTATTTT
TRBD2,once,TRBJ2-5,TRBV4-3,CASSPGLAVGTQYF,TGCGCCAGCAGCCCGGGACTAGCGGTGGGGACCCAGTACTTC
TRBD1,few,TRBJ2-1,TRBV29-1,CSAHDRDYNEQFF,TGCAGCGCCCACGACAGGGACTACAATGAGCAGTTCTTC
TRBD1,-,TRBJ2-7,TRBV5-1,CASSTPIQGKRGRYEQYF,TGCGCCAGCAGCACGCCCATCCAAGGGAAAAGGGGGCGTTACGAGCAGTACTTC
-,-,TRBJ1-1,TRBV6-2/TRBV6-3,CASSYSMGRVPEAFF,TGTGCCAGCAGTTACTCTATGGGCCGGGTCCCTGAAGCTTTCTTT
-,-,TRBJ1-6,TRBV6-5,CASLIGRSPLHF,TGTGCCAGCCTCATCGGGCGTTCACCCCTCCACTTT
-,-,TRBJ2-1,TRBV11-1,CASSLGVGRSEQFF,TGTGCCAGCAGCTTGGGGGTAGGGCGAAGTGAGCAGTTCTTC
-,-,TRBJ2-5,TRBV7-9,CASSPGGIGKTQYF,TGTGCCAGCAGCCCCGGAGGGATAGGAAAGACCCAGTACTTC
TRBD1,-,TRBJ1-6,TRBV19,CASTSTGLESPLHF,TGTGCCAGTACCTCGACAGGGTTGGAATCACCCCTCCACTTT
-,-,TRBJ2-2,TRBV19,CASRNLAGWTTFTGELFF,TGTGCCAGTAGGAACCTCGCCGGTTGGACTACCTTCACCGGGGAGCTGTTTTTT
TRBD2,-,TRBJ2-1,TRBV6-5,CASSWRGVGYNEQFF,TGTGCCAGCAGTTGGCGGGGGGTCGGGTACAATGAGCAGTTCTTC
-,-,TRBJ1-6,TRBV6-5,CASSRITGENSPLHF,TGTGCCAGCAGCCGAATTACAGGTGAAAATTCACCCCTCCACTTT
-,-,TRBJ2-3,TRBV9,CASSPLGGTDTQYF,TGTGCCAGCAGCCCCCTCGGAGGCACAGATACGCAGTATTTT
TRBD1,-,TRBJ2-7,TRBV7-9,CASSLYRGDEQYF,TGTGCCAGCAGCTTATACAGGGGGGACGAGCAGTACTTC
TRBD2,-,TRBJ2-3,TRBV7-6,CASSMSGLAGTDTQYF,TGTGCCAGCAGTATGTCGGGACTAGCGGGGACAGATACGCAGTATTTT
-,-,TRBJ1-2,TRBV28,CASSQNLGYGYTF,TGTGCCAGCAGCCAAAATTTGGGCTATGGCTACACCTTC
-,once,TRBJ1-3,TRBV29-1,CSVDSSYASGSSGNTIYF,TGCAGCGTTGATAGTAGCTACGCCTCCGGGAGCTCTGGAAACACCATATATTTT
-,-,TRBJ1-2,TRBV12-3/TRBV12-4,CASTTSGYGYTF,TGTGCCAGCACCACATCAGGGTATGGCTACACCTTC
-,once,TRBJ1-1,TRBV7-2,CASRGEKNTEAFF,TGTGCCTCCAGGGGTGAGAAGAACACTGAAGCTTTCTTT
TRBD1,-,TRBJ2-3,TRBV2,CASGRTGNGDTQYF,TGTGCCAGCGGTAGGACAGGGAACGGTGATACGCAGTATTTT
-,-,TRBJ1-5,TRBV6-5,CASSYITATEPQHF,TGTGCCAGCAGTTATATAACAGCGACCGAGCCCCAGCATTTT
-,-,TRBJ1-1,TRBV13,CASSPRANTEAFF,TGTGCCAGCAGCCCTAGAGCGAACACTGAAGCTTTCTTT
TRBD2,few,TRBJ2-3,TRBV7-3,CASSQLAASTDTQYF,TGTGCCAGCAGCCAACTAGCGGCTAGCACAGATACGCAGTATTTT
TRBD1,-,TRBJ1-5,TRBV3-1/TRBV3-2,CASSQTGGAGQPQHF,TGTGCCAGCAGCCAGACAGGGGGCGCGGGTCAGCCCCAGCATTTT
-,-,TRBJ1-5,TRBV5-1,CASSPRPGDQPQHF,TGCGCCAGCAGCCCGCGCCCAGGGGATCAGCCCCAGCATTTT
TRBD2,-,TRBJ2-7,TRBV5-6,CASSLRPGLAGVYEQYF,TGTGCCAGCAGTTTACGACCGGGACTAGCGGGGGTATACGAGCAGTACTTC
-,once,TRBJ1-5,TRBV10-3,CAISEGHSSNQPQHF,TGTGCCATCAGTGAGGGGCATTCAAGCAATCAGCCCCAGCATTTT
TRBD1,-,TRBJ2-5,TRBV15,CATSRPQGAETQYF,TGTGCCACCAGCAGGCCCCAGGGGGCAGAGACCCAGTACTTC
TRBD1,-,TRBJ1-1,TRBV24-1,CATSDSWTGGEAFF,TGTGCCACCAGTGATTCATGGACAGGAGGTGAAGCTTTCTTT
-,-,TRBJ1-2,TRBV6-5,CASIKDGTGRRGYTF,TGTGCCAGCATCAAAGATGGGACGGGGCGTCGGGGCTACACCTTC
-,-,TRBJ1-1,TRBV7-2,CASSLGGETEAFF,TGTGCCAGCAGCTTAGGGGGAGAGACTGAAGCTTTCTTT
-,-,TRBJ1-2,TRBV4-2,CASSQDEAGGYGYTF,TGTGCCAGCAGCCAAGATGAGGCCGGGGGCTATGGCTACACCTTC
-,-,TRBJ2-2,TRBV5-1,CASSLGWNTGELFF,TGCGCCAGCAGCTTGGGGTGGAACACCGGGGAGCTGTTTTTT
TRBD1,-,TRBJ1-6,TRBV28,CASSGSGQGASYNSPLHF,TGTGCCAGCAGTGGCTCAGGACAGGGGGCTTCATATAATTCACCCCTCCACTTT
-,-,TRBJ1-1,TRBV28,CASTGWWGQRQAFF,TGTGCCAGCACCGGGTGGTGGGGGCAGCGCCAAGCTTTCTTT
TRBD1,-,TRBJ1-2,TRBV7-9,CASSLAPGTAYGYTF,TGTGCCAGCAGCTTAGCCCCCGGGACAGCGTATGGCTACACCTTC
TRBD2,-,TRBJ2-7,TRBV27,CASRGTSGGKYEQYF,TGTGCCAGCAGAGGGACTAGCGGGGGGAAATACGAGCAGTACTTC
TRBD1,once,TRBJ1-2,TRBV28,CASSSPRQGLRGVGGYTF,TGTGCCAGCAGTTCCCCCCGACAGGGATTAAGGGGGGTGGGTGGCTACACCTTC
-,-,TRBJ2-1,TRBV5-1,CASSSEILSSYNEQFF,TGCGCCAGCAGCTCGGAAATACTTAGCTCCTACAATGAGCAGTTCTTC
TRBD1,-,TRBJ1-2,TRBV28,CASSYRGLNYGYTF,TGTGCCAGCAGTTATAGGGGGCTTAACTATGGCTACACCTTC